The rows below give T cell receptor beta chains drawn from one sample of a study of T-cell memory formation after mild COVID-19. MiXCR, applied by TCRdb to the 5' RACE reads, yields one record per CDR3 protein. The sample lists 400,000 to 500,000 distinct CDR3 sequences, roughly 26% seen once, with roughly 8.9% in the top ten. Source material: PBMCs or a T cell subset sorted from them (not recorded which). The origin of the receptors is an adult woman who had mild COVID-19 (a few samples of this study predate the infection). Cell type and time point are not known. Each CDR3 is given with its conserved first and last residue.

v_gene	j_gene	CDR3aa
TRBV12-3/TRBV12-4	TRBJ1-4	CASSFDRSGEKLFF
TRBV27	TRBJ2-7	CASSLQAGPYEQYF
TRBV19	TRBJ1-1	CASSITEMNTEAFF
TRBV13	TRBJ1-2	CASSWGVREHYGYTF
TRBV2	TRBJ2-1	CASSRISGTPPVF
TRBV6-5	TRBJ2-1	CASSYIRNSYNEQFF
TRBV12-3/TRBV12-4	TRBJ1-5	CASSSFGTYSNQPQHF
TRBV7-2	TRBJ2-1	CASSVQRLAEIYNEQFF
TRBV7-2	TRBJ1-4	CASSYYRDEKLFF
TRBV12-3/TRBV12-4	TRBJ2-1	CASSFLPGGDYNEQFF
TRBV29-1	TRBJ2-3	CSGKGSRGGHNADTQYF
TRBV6-1	TRBJ1-5	CASSEMRQLVNQPQHF
TRBV27	TRBJ1-1	CASSLSRTTTEAFF
TRBV4-3	TRBJ2-3	CASSQDPRDNSLTDTQYF
TRBV2	TRBJ2-1	CASSGEGGEQFF
TRBV7-6	TRBJ2-3	CASSARLAGEADTQYF
TRBV20-1	TRBJ1-1	CSASQGFATEAFF
TRBV6-5	TRBJ1-1	CASRPQGGIAEAFF